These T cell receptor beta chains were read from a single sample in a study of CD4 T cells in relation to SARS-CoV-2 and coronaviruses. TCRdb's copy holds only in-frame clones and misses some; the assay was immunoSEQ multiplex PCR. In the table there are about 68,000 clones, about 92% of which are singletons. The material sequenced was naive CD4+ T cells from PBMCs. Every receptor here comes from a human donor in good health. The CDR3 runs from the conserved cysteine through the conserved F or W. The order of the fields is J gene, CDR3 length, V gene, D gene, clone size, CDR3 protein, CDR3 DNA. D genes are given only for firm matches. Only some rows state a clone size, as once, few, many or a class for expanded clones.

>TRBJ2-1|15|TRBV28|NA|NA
CASKPGGQAYNEQFF
TGTGCCAGCAAACCGGGGGGACAGGCCTACAATGAGCAGTTCTTC
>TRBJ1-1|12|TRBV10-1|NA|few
CASSRPGTEAFF
TGCGCCAGCAGCCGTCCGGGGACTGAAGCTTTCTTT
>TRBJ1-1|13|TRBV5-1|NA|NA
CASSLATVTEAFF
TGCGCCAGCAGCTTGGCGACCGTCACTGAAGCTTTCTTT
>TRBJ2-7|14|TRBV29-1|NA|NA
CSVPRSDNSYEQYF
TGCAGCGTTCCAAGATCTGATAACTCCTACGAGCAGTACTTC
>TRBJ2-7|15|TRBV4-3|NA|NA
CASSQGRLSSYEQYF
TGCGCCAGCAGCCAAGGACGCCTGAGCTCCTACGAGCAGTACTTC
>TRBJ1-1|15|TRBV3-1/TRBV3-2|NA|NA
CASSHSTGDYTEAFF
TGTGCCAGCAGCCACTCGACAGGTGATTACACTGAAGCTTTCTTT
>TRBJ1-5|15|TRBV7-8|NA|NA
CASSLFTGRNQPQHF
TGTGCCAGCAGCTTATTTACAGGGAGAAATCAGCCCCAGCATTTT
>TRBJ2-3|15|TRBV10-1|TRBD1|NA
CASSGPGQGADTQYF
TGCGCCAGCAGTGGGCCGGGACAGGGAGCAGATACGCAGTATTTT
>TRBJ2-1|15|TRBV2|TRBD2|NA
CASSRLARPYNEQFF
TGTGCCAGCAGTCGACTAGCAAGACCCTACAATGAGCAGTTCTTC
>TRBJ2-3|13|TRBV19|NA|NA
CASQGVGSQVVHF
TGTGCCAGTCAAGGGGTGGGGTCACAAGTGGTCCATTTT
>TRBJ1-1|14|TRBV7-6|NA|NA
CASSLAGINTEAFF
TGTGCCAGCAGCCTCGCAGGGATTAACACTGAAGCTTTCTTT
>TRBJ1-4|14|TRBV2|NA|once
CASSEEQLNEKLFF
TGTGCCAGCAGTGAAGAACAGCTTAATGAAAAACTGTTTTTT
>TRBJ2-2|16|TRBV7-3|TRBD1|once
CASSTPGQGVAGELFF
TGTGCCAGCAGCACACCGGGACAGGGGGTTGCCGGGGAGCTGTTTTTT
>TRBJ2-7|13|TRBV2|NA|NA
CASRRETNYEQYF
TGTGCCAGCAGGAGGGAGACCAACTACGAGCAGTACTTC
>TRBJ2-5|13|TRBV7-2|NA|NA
CASSLRFQETQYF
TGTGCCAGCAGCTTACGGTTCCAAGAGACCCAGTACTTC
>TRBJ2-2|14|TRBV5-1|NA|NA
CASRRAINTGELFF
TGCGCCAGCAGAAGAGCCATAAACACCGGGGAGCTGTTTTTT
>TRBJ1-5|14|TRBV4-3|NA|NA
CASSQDTAIQPQHF
TGCGCCAGCAGCCAAGATACGGCCATTCAGCCCCAGCATTTT
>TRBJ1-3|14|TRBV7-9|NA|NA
CASSPGGGGNTIYF
TGTGCCAGCAGCCCCGGGGGGGGTGGAAACACCATATATTTT
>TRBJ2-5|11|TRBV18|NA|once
CASSPQETQYF
TGTGCCAGCTCACCACAGGAGACCCAGTACTTC
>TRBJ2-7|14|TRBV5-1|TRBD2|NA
CASGTSGKTHEQYF
TGCGCCAGTGGGACTAGCGGGAAGACCCACGAGCAGTACTTC
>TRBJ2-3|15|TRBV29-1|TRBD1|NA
CSATRDRVFADTQYF
TGCAGCGCGACGAGGGACAGGGTTTTTGCGGATACGCAGTATTTT
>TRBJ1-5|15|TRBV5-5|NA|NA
CASSLVTGSAQPQHF
TGTGCCAGCAGCTTGGTGACGGGAAGCGCTCAGCCCCAGCATTTT
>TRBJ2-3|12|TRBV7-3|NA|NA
CASSFGTDTQYF
TGTGCCAGCAGCTTCGGCACAGATACGCAGTATTTT